Listed below are T cell receptor beta chains from one sample, sequenced in a study of cytomegalovirus exposure and HLA in healthy donors. Repertoires were generated with immunoSEQ multiplex PCR, while TCRdb's copy carries only in-frame clones and drops some. The table includes around 160,000 clones, just over 75% detected once. The sample consisted of PBMCs. These TCRs come from a woman aged 40 to 50 in good health and CMV-seronegative. Both conserved end residues are part of each CDR3. D genes are given only for firm matches. Clone size is given for some rows only: seen once, a few or many times, or a class if the clone is expanded.

TRBV2,NA,TRBD2,TRBJ2-2,TGTGCCAGCAGCGTACTAGCGCCTACCGGGGAGCTGTTTTTT,CASSVLAPTGELFF
TRBV5-4,NA,TRBD2,TRBJ2-1,TGTGCCAGCAGCTCTAGCGGCAGAAATGAGCAGTTCTTC,CASSSSGRNEQFF
TRBV5-1,NA,TRBD1,TRBJ2-3,TGCGCCAGCAGCACGGACAGGGGGTTTGCAGATACGCAGTATTTT,CASSTDRGFADTQYF
TRBV10-1,few,NA,TRBJ1-1,TGCGCCAGCCCCCCAGAGGCATACATGAACACTGAAGCTTTCTTT,CASPPEAYMNTEAFF
TRBV5-1,NA,NA,TRBJ2-6,TGCGCCAGCAGCTCGGGCCAGGGCCGGGTTGGGGCCCCATCTGGGGCCAACGTCCTGACTTTC,CASSSGQGRVGAPSGANVLTF
TRBV2,NA,NA,TRBJ1-3,TGTGCCAGCTTTGGGGCTTCAGGAAACACCATATATTTT,CASFGASGNTIYF
TRBV4-2,NA,TRBD2,TRBJ2-3,TGTGCCAGCAGCCGGAGACTAGCGGGAGGGACAGATACGCAGTATTTT,CASSRRLAGGTDTQYF
TRBV27,NA,NA,TRBJ2-1,TGTGCCAGCAGTTTATCAGGGGGGGGTTCGCAGTTCTTC,CASSLSGGGSQFF
TRBV9,NA,TRBD2,TRBJ2-1,TGTGCCAGCAGTTCGACTAGCGGGACAACTTACGATGAGCAGTTCTTC,CASSSTSGTTYDEQFF
TRBV2,NA,TRBD2,TRBJ2-1,TGTGCCAGCAGTTTTCCTGGAGCGGGAGGGAACTACAATGAGCAGTTCTTC,CASSFPGAGGNYNEQFF
TRBV29-1,NA,TRBD1,TRBJ2-7,TGCAGCGTATTGGACAGGGAGTCCGAGCAGTACTTC,CSVLDRESEQYF
TRBV5-1,NA,TRBD1,TRBJ2-5,TGCGCCAGCAGCGATCCGGGACAGGGTTTGGGTGAGACCCAGTACTTC,CASSDPGQGLGETQYF
TRBV20-1,NA,NA,TRBJ2-5,TGCAGTGTAGTTGCCAAAGAGACCCAGTACTTC,CSVVAKETQYF
TRBV19,NA,NA,TRBJ2-1,TGTGCCAGTAGTGTCCCTTACGGGGGAATCTACAATGAGCAGTTCTTC,CASSVPYGGIYNEQFF
TRBV27,NA,TRBD1,TRBJ2-7,TGTGCCAGCAGTTCTCTTCCGGGACAGGGGCGGTACGAGCAGTACTTC,CASSSLPGQGRYEQYF
TRBV9,NA,TRBD1,TRBJ2-1,TGTGCCAGCAGCGCAAAACCGGGACAGCAAAATGAGCAGTTCTTC,CASSAKPGQQNEQFF
TRBV4-2,NA,NA,TRBJ1-5,TGTGCCAGCAGCGGAAAACAGGGTTTTGATCAGCCCCAGCATTTT,CASSGKQGFDQPQHF
TRBV2,NA,TRBD2,TRBJ2-1,TGTGCCAGCACTAGCGGGATTTACAATGAGCAGTTCTTC,CASTSGIYNEQFF
TRBV10-2,medium-sized,TRBD2,TRBJ2-1,TGCGCCAGCAGTGACCGCGGGAGGGCGAATGAGCAGTTCTTC,CASSDRGRANEQFF
TRBV7-9,NA,TRBD2,TRBJ2-1,TGTGCCAGCAGCATGACTAGCGGGGGGTACAATGAGCAGTTCTTC,CASSMTSGGYNEQFF
TRBV28,NA,TRBD2,TRBJ2-3,TGTGCCAGCAGTTTAGGATTAGCGGGAGTGGGTACAGATACGCAGTATTTT,CASSLGLAGVGTDTQYF
TRBV28,NA,NA,TRBJ2-7,TGTGCCAGCAGTTTAGTAGCGCGGCACGAGCAGTACTTC,CASSLVARHEQYF
TRBV5-1,NA,TRBD2,TRBJ2-5,TGCGCCAGCAGCTTTAGCGGGAGGGCCGAGGGAGAGACCCAGTACTTC,CASSFSGRAEGETQYF
TRBV9,NA,NA,TRBJ2-3,TGTGCCAGCAGCGTAGTGGGCATTCGCACAGATACGCAGTATTTT,CASSVVGIRTDTQYF
TRBV28,NA,TRBD1,TRBJ1-1,TGTGCCAGCAGTTTAGGCACAGGGGCTGAAGCTTTCTTT,CASSLGTGAEAFF
TRBV30,NA,TRBD2,TRBJ2-2,TGTGCCTGGAGGCCGGGACTAGCGGGAGGCACCGGGGAGCTGTTTTTT,CAWRPGLAGGTGELFF
TRBV7-7,few,TRBD2,TRBJ2-1,TGTGCTAGCAGCTTATTTGCGGGAGCGAACAATGAGCAGTTCTTC,CASSLFAGANNEQFF
TRBV5-1,NA,TRBD2,TRBJ2-7,TGCGCCAGCAGCCCACTAGCGGACTCCTACGAGCAGTACTTC,CASSPLADSYEQYF
TRBV30,NA,NA,TRBJ1-2,TGTGCCTGGAGCACAGGGTGGGGTGGGTATGGCTACACCTTC,CAWSTGWGGYGYTF
TRBV25-1,NA,NA,TRBJ2-7,TGTGCCAGCGCGGGGACGGTCTCCTACGAGCAGTACTTC,CASAGTVSYEQYF
TRBV30,NA,NA,TRBJ1-5,TGTGCCTGGAGTAATGGGGCAGACAATCAGCCCCAGCATTTT,CAWSNGADNQPQHF
TRBV4-1,NA,NA,TRBJ2-7,TGCGCCAGCAGCCAAGAGTCAGGTACTAGATACGAGCAGTACTTC,CASSQESGTRYEQYF
TRBV7-9,NA,NA,TRBJ2-5,TGTGCCAGCAGCTTAGGGCAGCTCGGGGAGACCCAGTACTTC,CASSLGQLGETQYF
TRBV13,NA,NA,TRBJ1-1,TGTGCCAGCAGCATCCGACTATTAACAGGGACGGAAGCTTTCTTT,CASSIRLLTGTEAFF
TRBV28,NA,NA,TRBJ1-1,TGTGCCAGCAGATTCTCGGGGGGGGGTAACACTGAAGCTTTCTTT,CASRFSGGGNTEAFF
TRBV19,NA,NA,TRBJ1-5,TGTGCCAGTAGTATAAAGTCGGGGGACTATAGCAATCAGCCCCAGCATTTT,CASSIKSGDYSNQPQHF
TRBV9,NA,TRBD1,TRBJ2-7,TGTGCCAGCAGCCCCAGGACAGGGCCGGGGCAGTACTTC,CASSPRTGPGQYF
TRBV30,NA,TRBD1,TRBJ2-7,TGTGCCTGGAGTCCGGGACAGGGGATAAACGAGCAGTACTTC,CAWSPGQGINEQYF
TRBV7-9,few,NA,TRBJ2-1,TGTGCCAGCAGCTTTCCTAGCGGAGGGGGTATTGAGCAGTTCTTC,CASSFPSGGGIEQFF
TRBV7-7,NA,NA,TRBJ2-5,TGTGCTAGCAGCTTACGAGACCAAGAGACCCAGTACTTC,CASSLRDQETQYF
TRBV5-1,NA,TRBD1,TRBJ1-3,TGCGCCAGCAGCTCGTGGACAGGGAAGGATAACACCATATATTTT,CASSSWTGKDNTIYF
TRBV5-4,NA,TRBD1,TRBJ2-7,TGTGCCAGCAGCAAGGACAGGGACGAGCAGTACTTC,CASSKDRDEQYF
TRBV11-2,NA,NA,TRBJ2-7,TGTGCCAGCAGCCTTAGGTCCGGGACATCTGACGAGCAGTACTTC,CASSLRSGTSDEQYF
TRBV4-1,NA,TRBD1,TRBJ2-5,TGCGCCAGCAGCCAAGTCTTTCGGGACAGGGGGGAGACCCAGTACTTC,CASSQVFRDRGETQYF
TRBV9,NA,NA,TRBJ2-1,TGTGCCAGCAGCGTAGAAGTAGGAGCGGCTTACAATGAGCAGTTCTTC,CASSVEVGAAYNEQFF
TRBV7-7,NA,TRBD2,TRBJ2-7,TGTGCTAGCAGCTTAGATAGCGGGACTCTGGAAGAGCAGTACTTC,CASSLDSGTLEEQYF
TRBV5-1,NA,TRBD2,TRBJ2-1,TGCGCCAGCAGCGGCGGGGTCAGGACTAGCGTCGATGAGCAGTTCTTC,CASSGGVRTSVDEQFF
TRBV7-8,NA,TRBD1,TRBJ1-1,TGTGCCAGCAATCCCGACACAGGGGACACTGAAGCTTTCTTT,CASNPDTGDTEAFF
TRBV5-1,NA,NA,TRBJ2-1,TGCGCCAGCAGCTTGTACAGGGAAGGGGTTGAGCAGTTCTTC,CASSLYREGVEQFF
TRBV18,NA,NA,TRBJ2-6,TGTGCCAGCTCACTAATCGACGCTGGAGACAACGTCCTGACTTTC,CASSLIDAGDNVLTF
TRBV9,NA,TRBD1,TRBJ2-2,TGTGCCAGCACGGAGGCGGACAGGCCGGCCGGGGAGCTGTTTTTT,CASTEADRPAGELFF
TRBV9,NA,NA,TRBJ2-5,TGTGCCAGCAGCGTACAGGGGAGGGTGGGAGAGACCCAGTACTTC,CASSVQGRVGETQYF
TRBV9,NA,NA,TRBJ2-1,TGTGCCAGCAGCGCCCACGCGAACTCCTACAATGAGCAGTTCTTC,CASSAHANSYNEQFF
TRBV30,NA,NA,TRBJ1-6,TGTGCCTGGAGTCAGTCCGGGGGGTTCGATTCACCCCTCCACTTT,CAWSQSGGFDSPLHF
TRBV6-1,once,TRBD1,TRBJ2-7,TGTGCCAGCAGTGAGGACTTCGGGACAGGGGGAGACGAGCAGTACTTC,CASSEDFGTGGDEQYF